Following are 26 T cell receptor beta chains from one sample sequenced in a study of control samples from healthy donors and cancer patients. Sequenced by immunoSEQ multiplex PCR; TCRdb stores in-frame clones only, minus some. Among about 50,000 clones listed, approximately 94% were seen once. The sequencing input was blood. Receptors were obtained from a man aged 30 to 45 in good health.

In its sample, this clone was seen once. The gene calls are TRBV5-4 and TRBJ2-7; 9 bases match TRBD1. The ends lost 4 bases at V and 3 bases at J; junction bases unmatched: 8. CDR3 length: 15 residues. Germline CDR1 reads SGHNT; CDR2 reads YYREEE (reference sequence). The CDR3 here is CASSDRDRVNYEQYF. The CDR3 DNA sequence: TGTGCCAGCAGCGACCGGGACAGGGTAAACTACGAGCAGTACTTC. The whole variable domain, remainder taken from reference TRBV5-4 and TRBJ2-7, is ETGVTQSPTHLIKTRGQQVTLRCSSQSGHNTVSWYQQALGQGPQFIFQYYREEENGRGNFPPRFSGLQFPNYSSELNVNALELDDSALYLCASSDRDRVNYEQYFGPGTRLTVT.

This chain links TRBV2 with TRBJ1-6, with D uncertain. V lost 7 bases and J lost 7, with 11 bases in between. The CDR3 consists of 13 residues. In germline, CDR1 is SNHLY, CDR2 FYNNEI. The CDR3 nucleotides are TGTGCCAGCATGCCGGGCACAAATTCACCCCTCCACTTT. This sequence encodes CASMPGTNSPLHF.

The chain couples TRBV2 to TRBJ1-6; TRBD1 matches at 9 bases. The CDR3 contains 14 residues. Germline-derived CDR1 and CDR2 are SNHLY and FYNNEI. V shed 3 bases, J shed 7 bases, and the junction held 1 base outside the gene matches. CDR3 sequence: CASSDGQGNSPLHF. CDR3 DNA sequence: TGTGCCAGCAGTGATGGACAGGGGAATTCACCCCTCCACTTT.

This clone is a singleton in its sample. The chain employs TRBV7-9 and TRBJ1-2; D is unclear. This CDR3 is 13 amino acids long. The ends were cut back, 5 bases at V and 4 bases at J, with 11 bases in the middle. In germline, CDR1 is SEHNR, CDR2 FQNEAQ (reference sequence). The CDR3 region is CASSPPGGYGYTF. The CDR3 DNA is TGTGCCAGCAGCCCCCCCGGCGGCTATGGCTACACCTTC. The full variable domain, with the rest looked up from reference TRBV7-9 and TRBJ1-2, is DTGVSQNPRHKITKRGQNVTFRCDPISEHNRLYWYRQTLGQGPEFLTYFQNEAQLEKSRLLSDRFSAERPKGSFSTLEIQRTEQGDSAMYLCASSPPGGYGYTFGSGTRLTVV.

The chain combines TRBV18 with TRBJ1-1; TRBD1 might be the D (6 bases). The CDR3 is 14 amino acids. In germline, CDR1 is KGHSH, CDR2 LQKENI. V lost 4 bases, J lost 1 base, and 10 bases lay in between. The CDR3 DNA sequence: TGTGCCAGCTCACGACTACAGGGGAACACTGAAGCTTTCTTT. It translates to CASSRLQGNTEAFF.

This clone occurred once. The CDR3 sequence: CASSQSGSVNALVREQFF. The CDR3 DNA is TGTGCCAGCAGCCAAAGCGGTTCTGTAAACGCGCTTGTCCGTGAGCAGTTCTTC. The J gene is TRBJ2-1, the V gene TRBV3-1 (or the pseudogene TRBV3-2); perhaps TRBD2 as D (5 bases). V lost 2 bases and J 9 bases, leaving 26 bases between the germline ends. There are 18 residues in the CDR3. The germline gives CDR1 LGHDT, CDR2 YNNKEL (reference sequence).

The rearrangement uses TRBV30 and TRBJ2-5, with a possible D match to TRBD1 (5 bases). Looked up from germline, CDR1 is GTSNPN and CDR2 is SVGIG (reference sequence). The CDR3 length is 15 residues. V was pared by 4 bases and J by 0 bases, with 15 bases between. This CDR3 is CAWTGPPLYQETQYF. The DNA for the CDR3 is TGTGCCTGGACAGGGCCGCCTTTGTACCAAGAGACCCAGTACTTC.

CDR3 protein: CAISKPGGQPQHF. CDR3 nucleotides: TGTGCCATCAGCAAACCCGGAGGCCAGCCCCAGCATTTT. The chain combines TRBV10-3 with TRBJ1-5; D is uncertain. V lost 6 bases to trimming and J lost 7 bases, with 13 bases between them. This CDR3 has 13 amino acids. The germline CDR1 and CDR2 sequences are ENHRY and SYGVKD.

The chain carries TRBV15 and TRBJ2-1; no clear D gene. This CDR3 region has 12 residues. V lost 3 bases to trimming and J lost 7 bases, with 7 bases between them. CDR1 and CDR2 from the germline V gene are LNHNV and YYDKDF (reference sequence). The CDR3 sequence is CATSSFGNEQFF. The CDR3 DNA reads as TGTGCCACCAGCAGCTTCGGAAATGAGCAGTTCTTC.

This chain links TRBV4-3 with TRBJ1-5; TRBD1 matches 8 bases. This CDR3 spans 15 amino acids. Trimming cost V 0 bases and J 6 bases; bases outside gene matches: 4. The germline gives CDR1 LGHNA, CDR2 YSLEER. The CDR3 loop reads CASSQEAGGGQPQHF. The CDR3 bases are TGCGCCAGCAGCCAAGAAGCAGGGGGCGGTCAGCCCCAGCATTTT.

The V and J genes are TRBV24-1 and TRBJ2-1, with 9 nucleotides matching TRBD1. This CDR3 contains 15 residues. V lost 4 bases to trimming and J lost 6 bases; unmatched junction nucleotides: 6. Germline CDR1 and CDR2: KGHDR and SFDVKD. Written as DNA, the CDR3 is TGTGCCACCAGTGACACAGGGGGCTGGGGCAATGAGCAGTTCTTC. Translated, it gives CATSDTGGWGNEQFF.

The V gene is TRBV5-1, the J gene TRBJ2-1; TRBD2 matches at 10 bases. CDR1 is SGHRS, CDR2 YFSETQ, per germline. The CDR3 is made up of 15 amino acids. Trimming removed 4 bases from V and 2 bases from J; junction bases left unmatched: 3. CDR3 sequence: CASSGGLAPYNEQFF. For the CDR3, the DNA is TGCGCCAGCAGCGGGGGACTAGCGCCCTACAATGAGCAGTTCTTC.

V usage is TRBV12-5 and J usage is TRBJ2-1; D tentatively reads TRBD1 or TRBD2 (6 bases each). Germline lookup yields CDR1 LGHNT and CDR2 FRNRAP. This CDR3 spans 12 amino acids. The V end was cut by 5 bases, the J end by 13 bases, with 15 bases between. Here the CDR3 DNA reads TGTGCTAGTGGTCCGGAGAGGGGGGAACAGTTCTTC. Its translation is CASGPERGEQFF.

J is TRBJ2-1 and V is TRBV30; D ambiguous. This CDR3 is built from 11 residues. V gave up 2 bases and J gave up 10 bases, with 9 bases separating them. The germline CDR1 and CDR2 sequences are GTSNPN and SVGIG (reference sequence). The CDR3 here is CAWSTGPEQFF. In DNA form, the CDR3 reads TGTGCCTGGAGTACTGGACCCGAGCAGTTCTTC.

V and J are TRBV19 and TRBJ1-1; TRBD1 agrees at 10 bases. The trim removed 2 bases at V and 4 bases at J, leaving 1 base unmatched. Germline values: CDR1 LNHDA, CDR2 SQIVND (reference sequence). This CDR3 is 14 amino acids long. The CDR3 protein is CASSIRTGGTEAFF. The CDR3 DNA sequence: TGTGCCAGTAGTATAAGGACAGGGGGCACTGAAGCTTTCTTT. Full variable domain (remainder filled in from reference TRBV19 and TRBJ1-1): DGGITQSPKYLFRKEGQNVTLSCEQNLNHDAMYWYRQDPGQGLRLIYYSQIVNDFQKGDIAEGYSVSREKKESFPLTVTSAQKNPTAFYLCASSIRTGGTEAFFGQGTRLTVV.

This chain joins TRBV7-2 and TRBJ2-3, with D tentatively TRBD2 (5 bases). CDR1 is SGHTA, CDR2 FQGNSA, per germline. The CDR3 totals 16 residues. With 5 bases removed from V and 0 bases from J, the gap between germline ends came to 15 bases. The CDR3 bases are TGTGCCAGCAGCCGCGCGGACTTTTATAGCACAGATACGCAGTATTTT. Amino acids: CASSRADFYSTDTQYF.

The chain has TRBV5-1 and TRBJ2-2, with 12 bases fitting TRBD2. Unmatched junction bases numbered 8, after V lost 4 bases and J lost 1 base. Germline lookup yields CDR1 SGHRS and CDR2 YFSETQ. This CDR3 region has 18 residues. The CDR3 spells CASSPPELAGGNTGELFF. The CDR3 nucleotides read TGCGCCAGCAGCCCCCCCGAACTAGCGGGAGGGAACACCGGGGAGCTGTTTTTT.

The V call is TRBV27, the J call TRBJ1-1; tentatively, D is TRBD1 (6 bases). This CDR3 contains 13 residues. Germline lookup yields CDR1 MNHEY and CDR2 SMNVEV (reference sequence). V shed 3 bases and J shed 1 base, with 6 bases lying between them. CDR3 region: CASSLTGNTEAFF. CDR3 in DNA: TGTGCCAGCAGTTTGACAGGGAACACTGAAGCTTTCTTT.

V is TRBV5-6 and J is TRBJ1-2; D is ambiguous. CDR3 length equals 14 residues. From germline, CDR1 is SGHDT and CDR2 YYEEEE. Trimming took 4 bases from V and 2 from J, leaving 12 bases between them. CDR3 sequence: CASSIGRINYGYTF. CDR3 DNA: TGTGCCAGCAGCATCGGACGGATAAACTATGGCTACACCTTC.

V is TRBV30 and J is TRBJ2-7; TRBD1 aligns across 9 bases. CDR1 GTSNPN and CDR2 SVGIG come from the germline V gene (reference sequence). This CDR3 has 14 amino acids. J was trimmed by 9 bases and V by 0 bases; bases with no gene match: 9. The CDR3 region is CAWSVSGQGTSQYF. As DNA, the CDR3 is TGTGCCTGGAGTGTATCGGGACAGGGTACGTCGCAGTACTTC.

The chain employs TRBV14 and TRBJ2-5, with 7 positions matching TRBD2. Germline CDR1 reads SGHDN; CDR2 reads FVKESK. V dropped 4 bases and J dropped 9; count of bases not matched to a gene: 11. The CDR3 has 14 amino acids. The CDR3 DNA follows: TGTGCCAGCAGCCGTACTAGCGCCTCCGGGGCCCAGTACTTC. It translates to CASSRTSASGAQYF.

The V call is TRBV19, the J call TRBJ2-7; 9 bases match TRBD1. Losses at the gene ends were 4 bases for V and 2 bases for J; bases not matched to a gene: 6. From germline, CDR1 is LNHDA and CDR2 SQIVND (reference sequence). This CDR3 is built from 15 residues. The CDR3 sequence: CASSTQTGGAYEQYF. The CDR3 coding sequence is TGTGCCAGTAGTACTCAGACAGGGGGGGCCTACGAGCAGTACTTC.

The chain couples TRBV30 to TRBJ1-2, with a possible D match to TRBD1 (6 bases). V was trimmed by 2 bases and J by 2 bases, leaving 12 bases between them. Germline V gene sequence: CDR1 GTSNPN, CDR2 SVGIG (reference sequence). This CDR3 region has 14 residues. CDR3 amino acids: CAWSSYRVNYGYTF. The CDR3 nucleotides read TGTGCCTGGAGTTCCTACAGGGTGAACTATGGCTACACCTTC.

The rearrangement uses TRBV4-1 and TRBJ2-1; D gene ambiguous. This CDR3 is built from 15 residues. The V end was cut by 1 base, the J end by 9 bases, with 16 bases between. Germline V gives CDR1 MGHRA, CDR2 YSYEKL. The CDR3 bases are TGCGCCAGCAGCCAAGTGAGGTCCTTAGGCGGTGAGCAGTTCTTC. This translates into CASSQVRSLGGEQFF.

This chain uses TRBV7-9 with TRBJ2-6; no clear D. V lost 3 bases and J 0 bases, leaving 0 bases between the germline ends. The CDR3 spans 13 residues. CDR1 and CDR2 (germline): SEHNR, FQNEAQ (reference sequence). The CDR3 loop reads CASSFSGANVLTF. In DNA, the CDR3 is TGTGCCAGCAGCTTCTCTGGGGCCAACGTCCTGACTTTC.

V and J are TRBV27 and TRBJ1-1, with 7 bases that match TRBD1. The germline V gene has CDR1 MNHEY and CDR2 SMNVEV (reference sequence). The CDR3 has 18 amino acids. The junction had 14 bases not matched to a gene; V was cut back by 2 bases and J by 2 bases. The CDR3 sequence is CASSLLSKGASTNTEAFF. In DNA, the CDR3 is TGTGCCAGCAGTTTACTTAGTAAGGGGGCGAGCACTAACACTGAAGCTTTCTTT.